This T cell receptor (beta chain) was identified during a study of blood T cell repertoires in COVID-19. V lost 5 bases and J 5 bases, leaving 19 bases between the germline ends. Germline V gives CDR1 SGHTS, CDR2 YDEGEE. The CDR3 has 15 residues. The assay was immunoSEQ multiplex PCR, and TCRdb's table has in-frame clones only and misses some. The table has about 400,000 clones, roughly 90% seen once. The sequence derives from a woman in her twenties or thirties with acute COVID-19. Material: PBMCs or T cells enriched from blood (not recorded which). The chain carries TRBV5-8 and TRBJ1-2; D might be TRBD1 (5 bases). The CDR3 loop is CASRAGSGFGYGYTF. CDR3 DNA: TGTGCCAGCAGGGCAGGGTCTGGCTTTGGTTATGGCTACACCTTC.